Below are 10 T cell receptor beta chains sequenced from a single sample in a study of cytomegalovirus exposure and HLA in healthy donors. The PCR made use of 60 Vbeta and 13 Jbeta primers. Sequenced by immunoSEQ multiplex PCR; TCRdb stores in-frame clones only, minus some. This table holds 65,000 to 100,000 clones, about 75% found once. The sample taken for sequencing was PBMCs. All receptors derive from a female donor in good health and CMV-seronegative.

V gene TRBV11-1 combines with J gene TRBJ2-7; D remains ambiguous. This CDR3 comprises 12 residues. V lost 5 bases to trimming and J lost 2 bases, with 7 bases between them. In germline, CDR1 is SGHAT, CDR2 FQDESV (reference sequence). The CDR3 DNA follows: TGTGCCAGCAGCCGATACACCTACGAGCAGTACTTC. It specifies CASSRYTYEQYF.

The J gene is TRBJ2-7, the V gene TRBV10-3; the match to TRBD1 covers 7 bases. The length of the CDR3 is 14 residues. Trimming at V came to 7 bases and at J to 5 bases, leaving 11 bases not matched to a gene. CDR1 is ENHRY, CDR2 SYGVKD, per germline. CDR3: CAIKYRGDSHEQYF. The CDR3 nucleotides are TGTGCCATCAAGTACAGGGGAGATTCCCACGAGCAGTACTTC.

The chain recombines TRBV25-1 with TRBJ2-2, with no clear D. CDR1 and CDR2 from the germline V gene are MGHDK and SYGVNS. V was shortened by 5 bases and J by 6 bases, with 10 bases between the two germline ends. This CDR3 region has 13 residues. The CDR3 sequence is CASSRPAAGELFF. CDR3 sequence (DNA): TGTGCCAGCAGTCGGCCCGCGGCCGGGGAGCTGTTTTTT.

This chain uses TRBV5-1 with TRBJ2-5; 8 bases align to TRBD2. This CDR3 is 14 amino acids long. The J segment lost 5 bases and the V segment lost 4 bases, leaving 7 bases of the junction unmatched. Germline assignment: CDR1 SGHRS and CDR2 YFSETQ. The CDR3 loop is CASSREGVWETQYF. The CDR3 DNA is TGCGCCAGCAGCCGGGAGGGAGTCTGGGAGACCCAGTACTTC.

The V gene is TRBV7-9, the J gene TRBJ1-4; 7 nucleotides match TRBD1. The germline gives CDR1 SEHNR, CDR2 FQNEAQ (reference sequence). The CDR3 length is 14 residues. With V trimmed by 3 bases and J by 5 bases, 3 bases remained unmatched. CDR3 nucleotides: TGTGCCAGCAGCTTCGGACAGGAGAATGAAAAACTGTTTTTT. Amino acid sequence: CASSFGQENEKLFF.

The chain combines TRBV30 with TRBJ2-7; tentative D call: TRBD1 (6 bases). Germline-derived CDR1 and CDR2 are GTSNPN and SVGIG (reference sequence). CDR3 size: 12 residues. V was trimmed by 4 bases and J by 3 bases, leaving 10 bases between them. CDR3 region: CAWTGVGYEQYF. CDR3 bases: TGTGCCTGGACAGGGGTAGGCTACGAGCAGTACTTC.

This rearrangement joins TRBV30 to TRBJ1-3; D not resolved. With 5 bases removed from V and 4 bases from J, the gap between germline ends came to 9 bases. The CDR3 runs 12 residues. The germline gives CDR1 GTSNPN, CDR2 SVGIG (reference sequence). CDR3 loop: CAWASRGNTIYF. CDR3 coding DNA: TGTGCCTGGGCCTCGCGCGGAAACACCATATATTTT. The full variable domain, rest sourced from reference TRBV30 and TRBJ1-3, is SQTIHQWPATLVQPVGSPLSLECTVEGTSNPNLYWYRQAAGRGLQLLFYSVGIGQISSEVPQNLSASRPQDRQFILSSKKLLLSDSGFYLCAWASRGNTIYFGEGSWLTVV.

The chain has TRBV13 and TRBJ1-2; perhaps TRBD1 as D (6 bases). Deletions cut 5 bases from V and 4 bases from J, with 20 bases between. The germline V gene encodes CDR1 PRHDT and CDR2 FYEKMQ (reference sequence). The CDR3 runs to 16 residues. CDR3 sequence: CASSPGEPTRTYGYTF. CDR3 bases: TGTGCCAGCAGCCCAGGGGAACCGACAAGGACCTATGGCTACACCTTC.

V and J are TRBV13 and TRBJ2-7; D unresolved. This CDR3 comprises 15 residues. V was trimmed by 2 bases and J by 0 bases, leaving 11 bases between them. In germline, CDR1 is PRHDT, CDR2 FYEKMQ (reference sequence). The CDR3 sequence: CASSLLESYSYEQYF. The DNA of the CDR3 is TGTGCCAGCAGCTTATTAGAGTCCTACTCCTACGAGCAGTACTTC.

CDR3 amino acids: CASSTAATNTEAFF. The CDR3 DNA reads as TGTGCCAGCAGCACCGCGGCAACGAACACTGAAGCTTTCTTT. The chain employs TRBV28 and TRBJ1-1, with D unresolved. Trimming removed 6 bases from V and 1 base from J, with 12 bases in between. The germline gives CDR1 MDHEN, CDR2 SYDVKM. The CDR3 sequence is 14 residues long.